The present entry profiles one T cell receptor beta chain with its context. The data were obtained in a study of blood T cell repertoires in COVID-19. Across the whole study: Acute and convalescent COVID-19 specimens originated in the United States, Italy and Spain.

Per the original methods: From reference gene primer amplification, estimates of nucleated cell counts were derived. Libraries were prepared by immunoSEQ multiplex PCR; TCRdb keeps only in-frame clonotypes and omits some of them. That table is the source of V, J and clone size, and D and trimming were worked out from the DNA. The data show 470,000 or so clones, over 75% seen once. This CDR3 comprises 15 residues. CDR1 and CDR2 (germline): ENHRY, SYGVKD. V lost 6 bases, J lost 8 bases, and 13 bases stayed unmatched. The V and J genes are TRBV10-3 and TRBJ1-2; 9 nucleotides match TRBD1. Sequencing was carried out using peripheral blood. The sequence came from a human donor in a cohort sampled during active COVID-19. CDR3 residues: CAISREEGTGIGYTF. The CDR3 region has the DNA TGTGCCATCAGCAGAGAGGAAGGGACAGGGATCGGCTACACCTTC.